The source of this T cell receptor (beta chain) is a study of blood T cell repertoires in COVID-19. Study overall: Sources were T cells, B-cell-depleted T cells, or PBMCs; the material itself was cDNA or gDNA.

This clone appeared a few times. Authors' data handling: The assay estimated nucleated cells by amplifying reference gene primers. TCRdb keeps only in-frame clones here, not all; method: immunoSEQ multiplex PCR. D and trimming were read from the DNA, whereas the V and J calls and clone size are those reported in that table. The sample holds hundreds of thousands of clones, approximately 90% seen once. It was during active infection that Seattle patients were enrolled and then longitudinally followed. Input material: peripheral blood. This clonotype was sampled from a man between 18 and 29 years old with COVID-19, enrolled during active disease.

The chain's CDR3 is CASSIVGGNQPQHF. As DNA, the CDR3 is TGTGCCAGTAGTATAGTCGGGGGGAATCAGCCCCAGCATTTT. This chain uses TRBV19 with TRBJ1-5, with D possibly TRBD1 on 5 matching bases. Looked up from germline, CDR1 is LNHDA and CDR2 is SQIVND (reference sequence). Trimming removed 1 base at V and 4 bases at J, with 8 bases between. The CDR3 consists of 14 residues. The full variable domain, its missing parts supplied by reference TRBV19 and TRBJ1-5, is DGGITQSPKYLFRKEGQNVTLSCEQNLNHDAMYWYRQDPGQGLRLIYYSQIVNDFQKGDIAEGYSVSREKKESFPLTVTSAQKNPTAFYLCASSIVGGNQPQHFGDGTRLSIL.